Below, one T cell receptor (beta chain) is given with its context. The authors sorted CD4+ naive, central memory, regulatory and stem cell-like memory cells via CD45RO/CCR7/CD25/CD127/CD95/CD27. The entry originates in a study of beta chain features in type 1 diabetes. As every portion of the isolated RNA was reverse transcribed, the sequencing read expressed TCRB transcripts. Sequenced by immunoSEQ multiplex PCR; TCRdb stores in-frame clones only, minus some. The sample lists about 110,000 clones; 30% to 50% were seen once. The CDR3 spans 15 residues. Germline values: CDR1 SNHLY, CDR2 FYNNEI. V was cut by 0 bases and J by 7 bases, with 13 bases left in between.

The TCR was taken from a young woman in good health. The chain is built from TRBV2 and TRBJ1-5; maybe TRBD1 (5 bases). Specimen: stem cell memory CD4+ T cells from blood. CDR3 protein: CASSEALQGGQPQHF. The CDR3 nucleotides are TGTGCCAGCAGTGAAGCGCTTCAGGGAGGGCAGCCCCAGCATTTT.